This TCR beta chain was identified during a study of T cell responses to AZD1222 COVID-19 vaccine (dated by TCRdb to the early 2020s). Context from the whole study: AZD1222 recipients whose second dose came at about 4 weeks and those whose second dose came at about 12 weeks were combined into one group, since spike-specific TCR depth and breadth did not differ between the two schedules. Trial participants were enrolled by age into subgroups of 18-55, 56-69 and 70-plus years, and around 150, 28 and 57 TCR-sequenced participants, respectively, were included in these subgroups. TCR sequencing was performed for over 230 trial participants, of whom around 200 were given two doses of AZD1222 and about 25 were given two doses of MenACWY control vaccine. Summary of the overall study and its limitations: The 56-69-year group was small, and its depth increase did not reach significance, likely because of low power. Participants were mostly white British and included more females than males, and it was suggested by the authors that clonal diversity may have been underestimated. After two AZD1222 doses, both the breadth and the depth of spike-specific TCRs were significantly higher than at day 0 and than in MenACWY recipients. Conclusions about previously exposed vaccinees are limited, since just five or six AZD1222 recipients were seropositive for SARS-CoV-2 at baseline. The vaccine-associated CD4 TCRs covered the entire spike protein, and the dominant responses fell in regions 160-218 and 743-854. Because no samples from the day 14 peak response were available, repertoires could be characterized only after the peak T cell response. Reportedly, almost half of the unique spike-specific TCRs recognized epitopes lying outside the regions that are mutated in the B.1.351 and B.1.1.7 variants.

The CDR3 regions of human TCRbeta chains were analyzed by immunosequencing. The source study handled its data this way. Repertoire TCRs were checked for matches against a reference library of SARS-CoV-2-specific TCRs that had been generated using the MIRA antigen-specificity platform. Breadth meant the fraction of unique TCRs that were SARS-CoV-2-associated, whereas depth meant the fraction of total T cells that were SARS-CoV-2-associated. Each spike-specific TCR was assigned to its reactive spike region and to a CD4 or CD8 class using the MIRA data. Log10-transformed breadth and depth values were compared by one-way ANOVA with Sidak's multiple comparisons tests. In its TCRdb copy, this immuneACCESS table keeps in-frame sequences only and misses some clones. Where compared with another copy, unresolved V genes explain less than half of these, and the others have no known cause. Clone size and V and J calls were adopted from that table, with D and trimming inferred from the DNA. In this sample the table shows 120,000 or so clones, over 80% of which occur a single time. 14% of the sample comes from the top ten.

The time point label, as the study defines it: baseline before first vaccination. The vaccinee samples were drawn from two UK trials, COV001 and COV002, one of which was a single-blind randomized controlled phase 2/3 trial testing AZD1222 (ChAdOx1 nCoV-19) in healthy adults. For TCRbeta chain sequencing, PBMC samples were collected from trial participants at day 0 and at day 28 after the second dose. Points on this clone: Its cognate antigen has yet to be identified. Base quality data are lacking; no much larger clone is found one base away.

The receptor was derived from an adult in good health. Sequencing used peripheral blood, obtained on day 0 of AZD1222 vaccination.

The CDR3 region: CASTLDMYTDTQYF. The nucleotide sequence reads as follows: TGCGCCAGCACCCTAGACATGTACACAGATACGCAGTATTTT. Recombination linked TRBV5-1 to TRBJ2-3; there is no confident call for the D gene. V is reduced by 6 bases and J by 2 bases, leaving a spacing of 13 bases between them. Measured from the cysteine to the phenylalanine, the CDR3 is 14 residues long. Just the 42-base CDR3 DNA is kept, in frame starting at base 1. Based on the germline V gene, the CDR1 and CDR2 sequences are SGHRS and YFSETQ.